The 27 T cell receptor beta chains below come from one sample, sequenced in a study of cytotoxic CD8 clonotypes in ibrutinib-treated CLL. Clones were sequenced by immunoSEQ multiplex PCR, and TCRdb holds only the in-frame ones, with some missing. The repertoire holds 50,000 to 70,000 clones, with roughly 54% as singletons. The sample consisted of PBMCs, taken at disease progression, from a patient treated with ibrutinib. These receptors all stem from a human donor with chronic lymphocytic leukemia.

The V call is TRBV6-1, the J call TRBJ1-1; the match to TRBD1 covers 11 bases. CDR1 MNHNS and CDR2 SASEGT come from the germline V gene. CDR3 length: 15 amino acids. V trimming: 6 bases; J trimming: 7 bases; junction bases outside the gene matches: 10. The CDR3 loop reads CASSRGQGVTVEAFF. Written as DNA, the CDR3 is TGTGCCAGCAGCCGGGGACAGGGGGTAACAGTTGAAGCTTTCTTT.

CDR3 nucleotide sequence: TGTGTTCCGTCACAGGGTCCCTACGAGCAGTACTTC. Its translation: CVPSQGPYEQYF. J is TRBJ2-7 and V is TRBV7-3; D possibly corresponds to TRBD1 (6 bases). The CDR3 contains 12 residues. Germline V lookup: CDR1 SGHTA, CDR2 FQGTGA.

This clone has a handful of counts. This sequence joins TRBV6-5 and TRBJ1-5; D ambiguous. Per germline, CDR1 MNHEY and CDR2 SVGAGI. The CDR3 is 13 residues long. Trimming cost V 2 bases and J 2 bases, with 4 bases left between them. The CDR3 reads CASSYRGNQPQHF. The DNA for the CDR3 is TGTGCCAGCAGTTACCGGGGCAATCAGCCCCAGCATTTT.

The CDR3 region is CASSTPGQGARADTGELFF. In nucleotides, the CDR3 is TGTGCCAGTAGTACGCCGGGACAGGGGGCGCGGGCTGACACCGGGGAGCTGTTTTTT. V is TRBV19 and J is TRBJ2-2; 12 bases are a match to TRBD1. Trimming cost V 4 bases and J 3 bases; bases outside gene matches: 12. Looked up from germline, CDR1 is LNHDA and CDR2 is SQIVND (reference sequence). This CDR3 has 19 residues.

The chain combines TRBV28 with TRBJ2-7; TRBD1 matches at 8 bases. V dropped 6 bases and J dropped 1; count of bases not matched to a gene: 5. This CDR3 comprises 14 residues. Germline values: CDR1 MDHEN, CDR2 SYDVKM. CDR3 nucleotide sequence: TGTGCCAGCAGCTCGGACAGGGTTTCCTACGAGCAGTACTTC. It yields the protein CASSSDRVSYEQYF.

The rearrangement uses TRBV4-3 and TRBJ2-1; no clear D gene. V was trimmed by 3 bases and J by 9 bases, leaving 15 bases between them. Germline CDR1 and CDR2: LGHNA and YSLEER. The CDR3 runs to 14 residues. This CDR3 is CASSQYGFFSEQFF. The DNA for the CDR3 is TGCGCCAGCAGCCAGTACGGCTTTTTCAGTGAGCAGTTCTTC.

The rearrangement joins TRBV7-2 to TRBJ2-1; TRBD1 aligns across 7 bases. Germline values: CDR1 SGHTA, CDR2 FQGNSA. The CDR3 runs to 13 residues. V lost 3 bases to trimming and J lost 6 bases; unmatched junction nucleotides: 2. The CDR3 here is CASSFDRANEQFF. The CDR3, as DNA: TGTGCCAGCAGCTTCGACAGGGCCAATGAGCAGTTCTTC.

This chain uses TRBV5-1 with TRBJ2-7; D is unresolved. CDR1 and CDR2 (germline): SGHRS, YFSETQ. This CDR3 is 11 amino acids long. The CDR3 sequence: CAKRWSYEQYF. The CDR3 DNA sequence: TGCGCTAAACGATGGTCCTACGAGCAGTACTTC.

The chain carries TRBV25-1 and TRBJ2-2; possible D gene TRBD2, 6 bases. Germline CDR1 and CDR2: MGHDK and SYGVNS. V dropped 1 base and J dropped 2 bases, with 14 bases sitting between them. This CDR3 contains 17 residues. In nucleotides, the CDR3 is TGTGCCAGCAGTGAATTAGGGGCGGGGCCTAACACCGGGGAGCTGTTTTTT. As protein: CASSELGAGPNTGELFF.

This clone was detected only a few times. The chain links TRBV6-5 to TRBJ2-7; TRBD1 is a possible D gene (6 bases). V shed 2 bases and J shed 5 bases, with 16 bases lying between them. CDR3 length: 15 residues. Germline assignment: CDR1 MNHEY and CDR2 SVGAGI. The CDR3 here is CASSYTGTFRNEQYF. The CDR3 DNA reads as TGTGCCAGCAGTTACACAGGGACCTTTAGGAACGAGCAGTACTTC.

The V call is TRBV25-1, the J call TRBJ1-2, with D possibly TRBD1 on 6 matching bases. CDR1 MGHDK and CDR2 SYGVNS come from the germline V gene. Trimming removed 6 bases at V and 1 base at J, with 15 bases between. The CDR3 has 15 amino acids. The CDR3 DNA is TGTGCCAGCAGCCAGGAGGGGGAATTTAACTATGGCTACACCTTC. Encoded protein: CASSQEGEFNYGYTF.

This clone turned up a few times. Sequence at one end of the junction differs from germline and may be a read error. The chain combines TRBV28 with TRBJ1-2; D gene uncertain. Germline V gives CDR1 MDHEN, CDR2 SYDVKM. CDR3 length: 11 amino acids. The CDR3 reads CASSLSRVLRF. In DNA, the CDR3 is TGTGCCAGCAGTTTATCTCGGGTACTCCGGTTC.

The V gene is TRBV29-1, the J gene TRBJ1-1; D unresolved. The CDR3 has 14 amino acids. The germline gives CDR1 SQVTM, CDR2 ANQGSEA. V lost 7 bases and J 1 base, leaving 16 bases between the germline ends. This chain's CDR3 is CSALLGRANTEAFF. The CDR3 region has the DNA TGCAGCGCGTTGCTTGGACGGGCGAACACTGAAGCTTTCTTT.

This clone was detected only a few times. The chain recombines TRBV4-1 with TRBJ2-6; D is ambiguous. Trimming stripped 4 bases from V and 6 bases from J, with 10 bases between. CDR1 and CDR2 (germline): MGHRA, YSYEKL. CDR3 length: 14 residues. The CDR3 nucleotides read TGCGCCAGCAGCCCGTGGGCGGAGGCCAACGTCCTGACTTTC. Translation: CASSPWAEANVLTF.

The genes are TRBV6-5 and TRBJ2-1; TRBD2 matches at 8 bases. CDR1 MNHEY and CDR2 SVGAGI come from the germline V gene. The V gene end was trimmed by 4 bases and the J gene end by 8 bases; junction bases not matched to a gene: 13. The CDR3 length is 16 residues. Here the CDR3 reads CASSSSPGLGIYEQFF. CDR3 DNA sequence: TGTGCCAGCAGTTCGAGCCCGGGACTAGGGATATATGAGCAGTTCTTC.

This rearrangement joins TRBV5-1 to TRBJ1-1; 8 bases are a match to TRBD1. The V gene's germline CDR1 is SGHRS and CDR2 YFSETQ. This CDR3 spans 13 amino acids. The trim removed 0 bases at V and 9 bases at J, leaving 4 bases unmatched. The CDR3 spells CASSLEGDRKAFF. DNA of the CDR3: TGCGCCAGCAGCTTGGAGGGGGACAGGAAAGCTTTCTTT.

This sequence joins TRBV7-9 and TRBJ2-7, with D uncertain. Per germline, CDR1 SEHNR and CDR2 FQNEAQ (reference sequence). This CDR3 has 14 amino acids. V lost 3 bases, J lost 0 bases, and 9 bases lay in between. The CDR3 DNA is TGTGCCAGCAGCTTCGGCCGGAGCTCCTACGAGCAGTACTTC. Translation: CASSFGRSSYEQYF.

This clone has a handful of counts. This rearrangement joins TRBV6-5 to TRBJ2-3; no firm D call. The V gene's germline CDR1 is MNHEY and CDR2 SVGAGI. Trimming took off 2 bases at V and 4 bases at J, with 13 bases between the two ends. The CDR3 covers 15 residues. The CDR3 loop is CASSYGPPNADTQYF. As DNA, the CDR3 is TGTGCCAGCAGTTACGGACCGCCAAACGCAGATACGCAGTATTTT.

This clone was picked up one time. The V gene is TRBV25-1, the J gene TRBJ2-1; D is possibly TRBD1 or TRBD2 (5 bases each). The length of the CDR3 is 16 residues. V shed 1 base and J shed 11 bases, with 21 bases lying between them. The V gene's germline CDR1 is MGHDK and CDR2 SYGVNS. The CDR3 nucleotides read TGTGCCAGCAGTGAATGGTTCCAGGGAGTAGTTAAGCAGCAGTTCTTC. It specifies CASSEWFQGVVKQQFF.

The CDR3 nucleotides are TGTGCCAGCAGTGAATTATTGGGGGGCGCAGGACCTGGAAACACCATATATTTT. It specifies CASSELLGGAGPGNTIYF. The gene calls are TRBV2 and TRBJ1-3, with a tentative D call TRBD1 (6 bases). Germline V CDR1 and CDR2: SNHLY, FYNNEI. The CDR3 totals 18 residues. V was pared by 2 bases and J by 2 bases, with 19 bases between.

Ten or more counts support this clone. This rearrangement joins TRBV2 to TRBJ2-7; 7 positions agree with TRBD1. The CDR3 runs to 16 residues. V lost 6 bases, J lost 6 bases, and 17 bases stayed unmatched. The germline gives CDR1 SNHLY, CDR2 FYNNEI. CDR3 sequence (DNA): TGTGCCAGCAGCGGAATATCTAAACAGGGGAAACGCGAGCAGTACTTC. It is translated as CASSGISKQGKREQYF.

V usage is TRBV28 and J usage is TRBJ2-7; 9 bases align to TRBD1. V lost 5 bases, J lost 6 bases, and 8 bases stayed unmatched. Germline V lookup: CDR1 MDHEN, CDR2 SYDVKM. The CDR3 totals 14 residues. The CDR3 region has the DNA TGTGCCAGCAGTACAGGGGGCTCTCTCCCCGAGCAGTACTTC. It translates to CASSTGGSLPEQYF.

The chain employs TRBV6-6 and TRBJ2-2; D possibly matches TRBD1 or TRBD2 (5 bases each). V was shortened by 2 bases and J by 3 bases, with 10 bases between the two germline ends. This CDR3 contains 15 residues. Per the germline V gene, CDR1 is MNHNY and CDR2 is SVGAGI (reference sequence). CDR3 region: CASSYGGKDTGELFF. For the CDR3, the DNA is TGTGCCAGCAGTTACGGGGGAAAGGACACCGGGGAGCTGTTTTTT.

The CDR3 reads CASSSPTGGIADTQYF. DNA of the CDR3: TGTGCCAGCAGCTCCCCAACAGGGGGGATTGCAGATACGCAGTATTTT. The chain combines TRBV5-6 with TRBJ2-3; 8 bases map to TRBD1. Germline trimming cut 3 bases from V and 4 bases from J; bases unmatched to any gene: 10. This CDR3 region has 16 residues. Germline CDR1 reads SGHDT; CDR2 reads YYEEEE.

The chain is built from TRBV5-1 and TRBJ1-2; 9 bases map to TRBD1. With V trimmed by 4 bases and J by 2 bases, 3 bases remained unmatched. The CDR3 consists of 14 residues. CDR1 and CDR2 (germline): SGHRS, YFSETQ. The DNA for the CDR3 is TGCGCCAGCAGCCCCACAGGGGGCAACTATGGCTACACCTTC. It is translated as CASSPTGGNYGYTF.

The genes are TRBV9 and TRBJ1-6; D uncertain. Germline loops: CDR1 SGDLS, CDR2 YYNGEE. Trimming took 2 bases from V and 4 from J, leaving 4 bases between them. This CDR3 contains 13 residues. The CDR3 reads CASSVQYNSPLHF. Here the CDR3 DNA reads TGTGCCAGCAGCGTCCAATATAATTCACCCCTCCACTTT.

V usage is TRBV10-3 and J usage is TRBJ2-7; TRBD2 agrees at 9 bases. This CDR3 is 16 amino acids long. The junction had 7 bases not matched to a gene; V was cut back by 0 bases and J by 4 bases. CDR1 is ENHRY and CDR2 is SYGVKD in the germline V gene. The CDR3 DNA follows: TGTGCCATCAGTGAGTCGCTGGCGGGAGGGGGGTACGAGCAGTACTTC. Translating it yields CAISESLAGGGYEQYF.